The 24 T cell receptor beta chains reported below all come from one sample, sequenced in a study of blood T cell repertoires in COVID-19. TCRdb's copy holds only in-frame clones and misses some; the assay was immunoSEQ multiplex PCR. Among 110,000 to 150,000 clones listed, about four fifths were seen once. Sequencing input: peripheral blood. These receptors came from a woman older than 75 with acute or convalescent COVID-19.

The V call is TRBV5-1, the J call TRBJ1-2; 7 positions agree with TRBD1. Germline-derived CDR1 and CDR2 are SGHRS and YFSETQ. The CDR3 loop spans 14 amino acids. After removal of 0 bases from V and 8 bases from J, the junction contained 7 bases not matched to a gene. For the CDR3, the DNA is TGCGCCAGCAGCTTGGAGGGGGCCCCTGAGGGCTACACCTTC. It codes for CASSLEGAPEGYTF.

The J gene is TRBJ1-1, the V gene TRBV19; D gene uncertain. Trimming pared 1 base from V and 6 bases from J, leaving 9 bases between. The CDR3 contains 13 residues. CDR1 is LNHDA and CDR2 is SQIVND in the germline V gene (reference sequence). CDR3 DNA sequence: TGTGCCAGTAGTATAGTCTCGTCAGCTGAAGCTTTCTTT. Translated: CASSIVSSAEAFF.

V gene TRBV5-6 combines with J gene TRBJ1-2, with 9 bases that match TRBD1. This CDR3 comprises 16 residues. Germline CDR1 is SGHDT and CDR2 is YYEEEE. J lost 4 bases, V lost 3 bases, and 10 bases had no gene match. CDR3 DNA: TGTGCCAGCAGCTCCTATTGGACAGGGGCGATCTATGGCTACACCTTC. Residues: CASSSYWTGAIYGYTF.

The chain is built from TRBV7-3 and TRBJ1-1; D is possibly TRBD1 (6 bases). This CDR3 has 16 amino acids. CDR1 and CDR2 from the germline V gene are SGHTA and FQGTGA. V was clipped by 0 bases and J by 4 bases, with 15 bases between them. For the CDR3, the DNA is TGTGCCAGCAGCTTAACACCAAACAGGGAGCGCACTGAAGCTTTCTTT. Translation: CASSLTPNRERTEAFF.

The chain joins TRBV4-3 to TRBJ1-1; D uncertain. This CDR3 contains 14 residues. Germline assignment: CDR1 LGHNA and CDR2 YSLEER. V was clipped by 0 bases and J by 8 bases, with 13 bases between them. In nucleotides, the CDR3 is TGCGCCAGCAGCCAAGACAGGATCAGGCTCGAAGCTTTCTTT. Amino acid sequence: CASSQDRIRLEAFF.

This clone was seen at least ten times. V and J are TRBV30 and TRBJ1-6; TRBD1 aligns across 8 bases. Germline CDR1 reads GTSNPN; CDR2 reads SVGIG (reference sequence). The V and J ends lost 3 bases and 6 bases, in that order; junction bases with no gene match: 4. CDR3 length equals 14 residues. CDR3 protein: CAWSGQGGNSPLHF. The CDR3 DNA sequence: TGTGCCTGGAGCGGACAGGGAGGTAATTCACCCCTCCACTTT.

This chain joins TRBV6-2 or TRBV6-3 and TRBJ2-5, with 8 bases matching TRBD2. This CDR3 has 14 residues. CDR1 MNHEY and CDR2 SVGEGT come from the germline V gene. With V trimmed by 6 bases and J by 1 base, 4 bases remained unmatched. CDR3 protein: CASSPTSGQETQYF. The CDR3 DNA sequence: TGTGCCAGCAGCCCAACTAGCGGCCAAGAGACCCAGTACTTC.

V is TRBV5-6 and J is TRBJ1-6, with 8 bases identical to TRBD1. This CDR3 comprises 14 residues. Germline V CDR1 and CDR2: SGHDT, YYEEEE. V trimming: 7 bases; J trimming: 10 bases; junction bases outside the gene matches: 10. The CDR3 nucleotides are TGTGCCAGCGGCTATTGGACAGGGAGATCACCCCTCCACTTT. Protein: CASGYWTGRSPLHF.

The chain has TRBV6-5 and TRBJ2-1; 8 bases map to TRBD2. This CDR3 comprises 13 residues. Germline-derived CDR1 and CDR2 are MNHEY and SVGAGI. Trimming took 6 bases from V and 7 from J; bases not matched to a gene: 5. The CDR3 DNA sequence: TGTGCCAGCAGACCCAGCGGGGGTAATGAGCAGTTCTTC. Residues: CASRPSGGNEQFF.

This clone was recorded only once. V and J are TRBV27 and TRBJ2-3; D is possibly TRBD2 (5 bases). V was pared by 8 bases and J by 1 base, with 10 bases between. CDR3 length: 13 amino acids. Germline values: CDR1 MNHEY, CDR2 SMNVEV (reference sequence). The CDR3 DNA follows: TGTGCCAGCTCCCCGAGGGGCACAGATACGCAGTATTTT. Its protein product is CASSPRGTDTQYF.

The J gene is TRBJ1-1, the V gene TRBV19; D is uncertain. V was pared by 5 bases and J by 1 base, with 8 bases between. The germline gives CDR1 LNHDA, CDR2 SQIVND (reference sequence). CDR3 size: 13 residues. The CDR3 bases are TGTGCCAGTAGTGTGGCGGAGAACACTGAAGCTTTCTTT. It yields the protein CASSVAENTEAFF.

The chain couples TRBV5-4 to TRBJ2-3; 13 bases fit TRBD2. The CDR3 has 15 residues. The germline V gene encodes CDR1 SGHNT and CDR2 YYREEE (reference sequence). J lost 6 bases, V lost 3 bases, and 4 bases had no gene match. The CDR3 here is CASSSGTSGADTQYF. Written as DNA, the CDR3 is TGTGCCAGCAGCTCCGGGACTAGCGGGGCGGATACGCAGTATTTT.

The V gene is TRBV4-3, the J gene TRBJ2-7, with D perhaps matching TRBD2 (7 bases). Germline V gene sequence: CDR1 LGHNA, CDR2 YSLEER. Trimming stripped 0 bases from V and 4 bases from J, with 13 bases between. The CDR3 length is 15 residues. The CDR3 protein is CASSQDTRGAYEQYF. DNA for the CDR3: TGCGCCAGCAGCCAAGATACCCGGGGGGCGTACGAGCAGTACTTC.

The J gene is TRBJ2-1, the V gene TRBV7-2, with 9 bases matching TRBD2. With V trimmed by 1 base and J by 1 base, 8 bases remained unmatched. This CDR3 has 18 amino acids. The germline CDR1 and CDR2 sequences are SGHTA and FQGNSA. CDR3 DNA: TGTGCCAGCAGCTTAGTATTCCTAGCGGGGAGGTCCTACAATGAGCAGTTCTTC. Amino acids: CASSLVFLAGRSYNEQFF.

The rearrangement uses TRBV7-7 and TRBJ1-4; D remains ambiguous. The V end lost 3 bases, the J end lost 6 bases, and 14 bases lay between the germline ends. The CDR3 runs 15 residues. CDR1 is SSHAT, CDR2 FNYEAQ, per germline (reference sequence). The CDR3 DNA sequence: TGTGCCAGCAGCTTGACTTTGAGGGCAGATGAAAAACTGTTTTTT. Its translation is CASSLTLRADEKLFF.

The chain recombines TRBV2 with TRBJ2-5; D possibly corresponds to TRBD1 (5 bases). Germline V CDR1 and CDR2: SNHLY, FYNNEI. The V and J ends lost 7 bases and 1 base respectively, with 13 bases between them. CDR3 size: 14 residues. CDR3 amino acids: CASTWGSLQETQYF. In DNA form, the CDR3 reads TGTGCCAGCACTTGGGGCTCCCTCCAAGAGACCCAGTACTTC.

This clone appeared once. The rearrangement uses TRBV5-5 and TRBJ2-1; 9 bases are a match to TRBD1. The CDR3 covers 14 residues. Germline CDR1 reads SGHKS; CDR2 reads YYEKEE (reference sequence). After removal of 4 bases from V and 9 bases from J, the junction contained 8 bases not matched to a gene. The CDR3 loop reads CASSPSGTGTEQFF. The DNA for the CDR3 is TGTGCCAGCAGCCCCTCCGGGACAGGGACTGAGCAGTTCTTC.

Only a few counts were recorded for this clone. The chain's CDR3 is CASKLGQGTYEQYF. In DNA form, the CDR3 reads TGTGCCAGCAAACTGGGACAGGGGACCTACGAGCAGTACTTC. The chain joins TRBV6-1 to TRBJ2-7, with 10 bases that match TRBD1. The V and J ends lost 7 bases and 2 bases, in that order; junction bases with no gene match: 5. Germline V gene sequence: CDR1 MNHNS, CDR2 SASEGT. This CDR3 has 14 residues.

The chain couples TRBV19 to TRBJ2-2, with D possibly being TRBD2 (6 bases). V lost 5 bases and J 0 bases, leaving 10 bases between the germline ends. The CDR3 sequence is 15 residues long. Germline-derived CDR1 and CDR2 are LNHDA and SQIVND (reference sequence). The CDR3 DNA reads TGTGCCAGTAGTGCCCCGGGGGCGAACACCGGGGAGCTGTTTTTT. It is translated as CASSAPGANTGELFF.

The chain has TRBV2 and TRBJ1-1; possibly TRBD1 for D (5 bases). V was shortened by 7 bases and J by 5 bases, with 23 bases between the two germline ends. Germline CDR1 is SNHLY and CDR2 is FYNNEI. This CDR3 contains 16 residues. The CDR3 protein is CASKSVSGSGVTEAFF. The CDR3 region has the DNA TGTGCCAGCAAGAGCGTTTCAGGGAGCGGGGTGACTGAAGCTTTCTTT.

CDR3 in amino acids: CASTTPGGGWGYTF. CDR3 DNA: TGTGCCAGCACGACCCCAGGCGGGGGCTGGGGCTACACCTTC. The V gene is TRBV2, the J gene TRBJ1-2; D might be TRBD1 (6 bases). Deletions cut 7 bases from V and 8 bases from J, with 20 bases between. This CDR3 region has 14 residues. Per germline, CDR1 SNHLY and CDR2 FYNNEI.

CDR3 in amino acids: CASSQDLMSGIRHF. CDR3 sequence (DNA): TGCGCCAGCAGCCAAGATCTCATGAGCGGTATTAGGCATTTT. The chain couples TRBV4-3 to TRBJ1-5, with D unresolved. V lost 0 bases and J lost 15, with 18 bases in between. CDR1 and CDR2 from the germline V gene are LGHNA and YSLEER. The CDR3 covers 14 residues.

The table lists this clone with a few counts. The chain combines TRBV4-1 with TRBJ1-5, with D possibly TRBD1 on 6 matching bases. CDR1 is MGHRA, CDR2 YSYEKL, per germline. The germline V and J ends were trimmed by 1 base and 2 bases, with 21 bases remaining between them. The CDR3 totals 19 residues. In DNA form, the CDR3 reads TGCGCCAGCAGCCAAGGGATTCAAATAAGGGGGTTCGGCAATCAGCCCCAGCATTTT. Protein: CASSQGIQIRGFGNQPQHF.

V usage is TRBV20-1 and J usage is TRBJ2-7, with D unclear. Germline-derived CDR1 and CDR2 are DFQATT and SNEGSKA (reference sequence). V lost 6 bases to trimming and J lost 3 bases, with 6 bases between them. This CDR3 is 10 amino acids long. This chain's CDR3 is CSANGYEQYF. The DNA of the CDR3 is TGCAGTGCGAACGGCTACGAGCAGTACTTC.